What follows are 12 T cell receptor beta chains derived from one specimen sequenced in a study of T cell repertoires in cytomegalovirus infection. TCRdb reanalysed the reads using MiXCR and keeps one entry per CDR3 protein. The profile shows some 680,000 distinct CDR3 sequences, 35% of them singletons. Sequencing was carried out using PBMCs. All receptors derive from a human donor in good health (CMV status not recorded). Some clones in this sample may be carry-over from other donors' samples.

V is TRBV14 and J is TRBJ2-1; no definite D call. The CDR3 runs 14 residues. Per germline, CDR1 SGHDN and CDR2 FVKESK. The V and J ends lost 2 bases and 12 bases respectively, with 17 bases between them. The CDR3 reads CASSQPGRLGLQFF. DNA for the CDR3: TGTGCCAGCAGCCAACCTGGACGGCTAGGGTTGCAGTTCTTC.

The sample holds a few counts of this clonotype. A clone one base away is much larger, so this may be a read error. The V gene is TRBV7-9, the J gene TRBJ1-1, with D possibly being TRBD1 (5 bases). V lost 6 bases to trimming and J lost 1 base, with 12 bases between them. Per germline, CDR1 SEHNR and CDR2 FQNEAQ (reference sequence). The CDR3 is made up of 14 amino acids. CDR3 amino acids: CASRSGGGNTEAFF. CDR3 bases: TGTGCCAGCAGGTCGGGGGGGGGGAACACTGAAGCTTTCTTT.

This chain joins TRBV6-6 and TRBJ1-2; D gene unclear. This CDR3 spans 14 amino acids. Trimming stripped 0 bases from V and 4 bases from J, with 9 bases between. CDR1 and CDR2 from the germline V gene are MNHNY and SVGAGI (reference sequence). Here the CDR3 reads CASSYSAGLYGYTF. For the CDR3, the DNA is TGTGCCAGCAGTTACTCGGCAGGACTCTATGGCTACACCTTC.

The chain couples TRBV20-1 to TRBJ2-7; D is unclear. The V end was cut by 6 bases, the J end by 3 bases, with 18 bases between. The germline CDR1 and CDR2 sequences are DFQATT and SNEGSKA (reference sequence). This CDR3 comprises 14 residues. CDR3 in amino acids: CSAQGPHSGYEQYF. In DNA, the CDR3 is TGCAGTGCCCAAGGGCCCCACTCAGGCTACGAGCAGTACTTC.

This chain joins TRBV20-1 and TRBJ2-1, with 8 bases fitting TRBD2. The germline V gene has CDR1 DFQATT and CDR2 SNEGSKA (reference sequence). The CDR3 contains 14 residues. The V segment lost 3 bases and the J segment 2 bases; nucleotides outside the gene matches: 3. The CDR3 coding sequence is TGCAGTGCTAGTTACGGGGGGGCCTACAATGAGCAGTTCTTC. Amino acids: CSASYGGAYNEQFF.

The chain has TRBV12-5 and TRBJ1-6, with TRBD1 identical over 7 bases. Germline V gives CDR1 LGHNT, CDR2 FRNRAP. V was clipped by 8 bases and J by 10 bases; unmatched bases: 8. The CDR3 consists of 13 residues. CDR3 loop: CASSRGVGSPLHF. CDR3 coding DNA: TGTGCTAGTTCCAGGGGGGTTGGCTCACCCCTCCACTTT.

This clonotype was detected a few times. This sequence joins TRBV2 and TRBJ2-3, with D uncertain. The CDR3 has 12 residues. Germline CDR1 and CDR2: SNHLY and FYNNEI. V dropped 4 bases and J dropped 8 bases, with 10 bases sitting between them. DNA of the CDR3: TGTGCCAGCAGTGGCCTTTACGGTACGCAGTATTTT. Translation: CASSGLYGTQYF.

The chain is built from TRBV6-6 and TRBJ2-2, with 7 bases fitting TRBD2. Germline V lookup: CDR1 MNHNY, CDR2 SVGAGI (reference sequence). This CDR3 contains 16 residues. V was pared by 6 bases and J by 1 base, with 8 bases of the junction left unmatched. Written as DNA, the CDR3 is TGTGCCAGCAGACTTAGACTAGCACAGAACACCGGGGAGCTGTTTTTT. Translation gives CASRLRLAQNTGELFF.

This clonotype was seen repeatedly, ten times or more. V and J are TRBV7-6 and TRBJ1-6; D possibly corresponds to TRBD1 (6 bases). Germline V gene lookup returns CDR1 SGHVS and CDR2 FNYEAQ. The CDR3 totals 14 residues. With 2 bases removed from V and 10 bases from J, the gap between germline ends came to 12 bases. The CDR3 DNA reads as TGTGCCAGCAGCTTACAGGGGTCAGGCTCACCCCTCCACTTT. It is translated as CASSLQGSGSPLHF.

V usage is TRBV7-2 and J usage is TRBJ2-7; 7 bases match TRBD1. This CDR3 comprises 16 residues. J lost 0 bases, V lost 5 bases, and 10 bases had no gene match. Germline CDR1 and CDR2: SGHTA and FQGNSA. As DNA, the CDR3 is TGTGCCAGCAGCCCCCCAGGGGGTCTTCCCTCCTACGAGCAGTACTTC. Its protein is CASSPPGGLPSYEQYF.

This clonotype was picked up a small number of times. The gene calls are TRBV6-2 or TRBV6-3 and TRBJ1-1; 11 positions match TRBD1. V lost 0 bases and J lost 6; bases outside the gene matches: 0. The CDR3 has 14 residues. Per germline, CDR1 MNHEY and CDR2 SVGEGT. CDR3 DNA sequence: TGTGCCAGCAGTTACTCGGGACAGGGGGCTGAAGCTTTCTTT. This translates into CASSYSGQGAEAFF.

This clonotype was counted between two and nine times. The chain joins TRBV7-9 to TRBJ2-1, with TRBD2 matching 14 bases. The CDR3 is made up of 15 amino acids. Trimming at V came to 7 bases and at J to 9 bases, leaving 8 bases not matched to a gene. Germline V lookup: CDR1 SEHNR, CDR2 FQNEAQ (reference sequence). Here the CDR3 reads CASTLTSGRAPEQFF. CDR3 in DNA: TGTGCCAGCACCCTGACTAGCGGGAGGGCCCCTGAGCAGTTCTTC.